The clone carrying this TCR beta chain came up once. These data are taken from a study of blood T cell repertoires in COVID-19. The wider study: T cells, B-cell-depleted T cells, or PBMCs provided the cDNA or gDNA that served as material.

Per the authors' pipeline: Amplification of reference gene primers provided the estimated nucleated cell counts. Produced via immunoSEQ multiplex PCR; TCRdb's table is partial and in-frame only. That table is the source of V, J and clone size, and D and trimming were worked out from the DNA. The sample has approximately 300,000 clones; 89% are singletons. The study drew participants aged about 18 to 90 years from roughly 25 US areas. Donors in Cohort 3 who had recovered were those with two negative PCRs, healthcare professional clearance, or resolution of their symptoms. Trimming removed 3 bases from V and 0 bases from J, with 9 bases in between. The CDR3 totals 15 residues. Germline lookup yields CDR1 LNHDA and CDR2 SQIVND (reference sequence).

This clonotype originated in a man aged 55 to 69 who had recovered from COVID-19. The J gene is TRBJ1-3, the V gene TRBV19, with no clear D. Sequencing was carried out using PBMCs or T cells enriched from blood (not recorded which). The CDR3, as DNA: TGTGCCAGTAGTATTTGGCAAAGCTCTGGAAACACCATATATTTT. This sequence encodes CASSIWQSSGNTIYF.